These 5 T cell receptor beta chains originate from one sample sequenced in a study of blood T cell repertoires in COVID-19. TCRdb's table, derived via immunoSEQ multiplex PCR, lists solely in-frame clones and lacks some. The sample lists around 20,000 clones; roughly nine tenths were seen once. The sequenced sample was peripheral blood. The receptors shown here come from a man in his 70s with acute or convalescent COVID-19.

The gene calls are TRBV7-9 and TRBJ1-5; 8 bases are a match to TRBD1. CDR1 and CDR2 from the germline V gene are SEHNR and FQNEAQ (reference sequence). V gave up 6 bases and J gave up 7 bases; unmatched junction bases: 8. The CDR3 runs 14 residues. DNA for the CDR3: TGTGCCAGCAGATATGGACAGGGTGGCCAGCCCCAGCATTTT. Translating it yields CASRYGQGGQPQHF.

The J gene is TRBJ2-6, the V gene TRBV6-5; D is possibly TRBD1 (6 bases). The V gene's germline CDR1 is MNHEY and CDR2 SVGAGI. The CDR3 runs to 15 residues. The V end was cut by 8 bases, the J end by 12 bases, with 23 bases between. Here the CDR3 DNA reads TGTGCCAGCGCTAGCCTTTACCCCGACAGGCCCGTCCTGACTTTC. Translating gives CASASLYPDRPVLTF.

CDR3 sequence: CASSLDGGASYEQYF. Written as DNA, the CDR3 is TGTGCCAGCAGCTTAGATGGTGGGGCTTCCTACGAGCAGTACTTC. The V call is TRBV7-9, the J call TRBJ2-7; tentative D call: TRBD1 (5 bases). This CDR3 has 15 residues. CDR1 is SEHNR and CDR2 is FQNEAQ in the germline V gene (reference sequence). Trimming took 1 base from V and 1 from J, leaving 11 bases between them.

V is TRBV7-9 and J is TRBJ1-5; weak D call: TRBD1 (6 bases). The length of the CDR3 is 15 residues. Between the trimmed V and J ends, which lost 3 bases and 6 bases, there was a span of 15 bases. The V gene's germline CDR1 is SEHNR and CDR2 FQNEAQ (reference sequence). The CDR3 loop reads CASSFDRMGVQPQHF. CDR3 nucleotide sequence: TGTGCCAGCAGCTTCGACAGGATGGGTGTTCAGCCCCAGCATTTT.

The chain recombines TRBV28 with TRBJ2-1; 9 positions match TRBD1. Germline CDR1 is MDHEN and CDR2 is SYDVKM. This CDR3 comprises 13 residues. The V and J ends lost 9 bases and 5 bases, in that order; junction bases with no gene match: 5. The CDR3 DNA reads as TGTGCCAGTTGGGACAGGGTAAACAATGAGCAGTTCTTC. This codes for CASWDRVNNEQFF.